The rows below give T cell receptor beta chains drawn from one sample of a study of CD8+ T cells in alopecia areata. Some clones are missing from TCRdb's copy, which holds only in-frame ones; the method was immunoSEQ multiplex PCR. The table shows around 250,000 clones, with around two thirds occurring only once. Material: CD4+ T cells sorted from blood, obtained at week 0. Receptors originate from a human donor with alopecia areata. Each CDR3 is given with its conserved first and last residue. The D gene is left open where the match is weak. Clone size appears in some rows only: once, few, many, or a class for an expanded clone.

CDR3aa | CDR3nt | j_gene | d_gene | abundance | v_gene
CSVAGQSSYNEQFF | TGCAGCGTGGCGGGACAGAGCTCCTACAATGAGCAGTTCTTC | TRBJ2-1 | . | few | TRBV29-1
CAWSTHRGNYTF | TGTGCCTGGTCGACCCACAGGGGAAACTACACCTTC | TRBJ1-2 | TRBD1 | . | TRBV30
CASQETDGNQPQHF | TGTGCCAGCCAAGAGACGGATGGCAATCAGCCCCAGCATTTT | TRBJ1-5 | . | once | TRBV2
CAWSGGGRPYEQYF | TGTGCCTGGAGTGGTGGGGGTCGACCCTACGAGCAGTACTTC | TRBJ2-7 | . | few | TRBV30
CAWDGEINSPLHF | TGTGCCTGGGACGGGGAGATTAATTCACCCCTCCACTTT | TRBJ1-6 | . | . | TRBV30
CASSGDRADIQYF | TGTGCCAGTAGTGGGGACAGGGCGGACATTCAGTACTTC | TRBJ2-4 | TRBD1 | . | TRBV19
CASSPRGEGHTEAFF | TGTGCCAGCAGCCCCCGGGGGGAAGGTCACACTGAAGCTTTCTTT | TRBJ1-1 | . | . | TRBV9
CASSLFERYNEQFF | TGTGCCAGCAGCTTGTTCGAGCGATACAATGAGCAGTTCTTC | TRBJ2-1 | . | few | TRBV5-6
CASSLGRGGDRTYEQYF | TGTGCCAGCAGCCTAGGAAGGGGTGGTGACAGGACCTACGAGCAGTACTTC | TRBJ2-7 | . | . | TRBV4-2
CASSLATVGQRTDTQYF | TGTGCCAGCAGCTTGGCCACGGTGGGACAGCGCACAGATACGCAGTATTTT | TRBJ2-3 | TRBD1 | few | TRBV5-5
CASTIRALGNSPLHF | TGTGCCAGCACGATTAGGGCGCTTGGTAATTCACCCCTCCACTTT | TRBJ1-6 | . | . | TRBV6-5
CAWSVGQPGRKTQYF | TGTGCCTGGAGTGTAGGGCAGCCAGGGAGGAAGACCCAGTACTTC | TRBJ2-5 | . | . | TRBV30
CASSFQILNTGELFF | TGTGCCAGCAGCTTCCAGATACTGAACACCGGGGAGCTGTTTTTT | TRBJ2-2 | . | . | TRBV11-2
CSAGGRTYEQYF | TGCAGCGCCGGGGGACGGACCTACGAACAGTACTTC | TRBJ2-7 | . | . | TRBV29-1
CSTRTGSIADTQYF | TGCAGCACAAGGACAGGGAGTATCGCAGATACGCAGTATTTT | TRBJ2-3 | TRBD1 | . | TRBV29-1
CASSLGHNQPQHF | TGTGCCAGCAGCTTAGGGCACAATCAGCCCCAGCATTTT | TRBJ1-5 | . | . | TRBV7-8
CAWSAGGPGFGELFF | TGTGCCTGGAGTGCAGGGGGGCCAGGTTTCGGGGAGCTGTTTTTT | TRBJ2-2 | . | . | TRBV30
CASSLEGGQETQYF | TGCGCCAGCAGCTTGGAAGGGGGCCAAGAGACCCAGTACTTC | TRBJ2-5 | . | . | TRBV5-1
CASSLDRTDEQFF | TGCGCCAGCAGCTTAGACAGAACGGATGAGCAGTTCTTC | TRBJ2-1 | . | . | TRBV5-1
CSVSYRDSSSGANVLTF | TGCAGCGTTTCTTACCGGGACAGCAGCTCTGGGGCCAACGTCCTGACTTTC | TRBJ2-6 | TRBD1 | . | TRBV29-1
CAISPGTGGYEQYF | TGTGCCATCAGTCCCGGGACAGGGGGTTACGAGCAGTACTTC | TRBJ2-7 | TRBD1 | once | TRBV10-3
CASSLAAPHDTQYF | TGTGCCAGCAGCTTAGCGGCTCCCCACGATACGCAGTATTTT | TRBJ2-3 | . | . | TRBV11-3
CAWSGGQHYGYTF | TGTGCCTGGAGTGGGGGGCAGCACTATGGCTACACCTTC | TRBJ1-2 | . | . | TRBV30